These T cell receptor beta chains were read from a single sample in a study of regulatory T cells in long-lasting Graves disease. TCRdb ran MiXCR on the multiplex PCR reads and lists one entry per CDR3 protein. There are 350,000 to 550,000 distinct CDR3 sequences in the sample; less than 15% occur only once, and under 20% lies in the top ten. These data are also associated with another study on T cells in Graves' hyperthyroidism and ophthalmopathy.

Source: peripheral blood mononuclear cells (PBMCs), taken at new diagnosis, from a patient treated with antithyroid drugs. The receptors were sampled from a woman aged 45-60 years with Graves disease. The CDR3 runs from the conserved cysteine through the conserved F or W. D genes are given only for firm matches. Some rows mark clone size as missing; the rest say once, few, many or name a class of expanded clone.

TRBJ2-1,TRBV7-9,-,-,TGTGCCAGCAGCTTAGGGAGGGTAATCCCGTGGAGAGATGAGCAGTTCTTC,CASSLGRVIPWRDEQFF
TRBJ1-4,TRBV11-2,TRBD1,many,TGTGCCAGCAGCTTAGGAGGGGACAGAGAACTGTTTTTT,CASSLGGDRELFF
TRBJ1-2,TRBV30,TRBD1,many,TGTGCCTGGGGCCCGGGACAGGGGAGCGGCTACACCTTC,CAWGPGQGSGYTF
TRBJ1-5,TRBV11-2,-,many,TGTGCCAGCAGTGAGAGGAGCAATCAGCCCCAGCATTTT,CASSERSNQPQHF
TRBJ2-3,TRBV10-3,-,many,TGTGCCATCAGTGAGCTATGGGAGGCAGATACGCAGTATTTT,CAISELWEADTQYF
TRBJ2-1,TRBV20-1,TRBD1,-,TGCAGTGCTAGAGATGGAGGGGGCGGGGACAGGGACAATGAGCAGTTCTTC,CSARDGGGGDRDNEQFF
TRBJ2-7,TRBV27,-,many,TGTGCCAGCAGTTTAACCGGCCACACCACCGCCTACGAGCAGTACTTC,CASSLTGHTTAYEQYF
TRBJ2-7,TRBV5-6,TRBD1,-,TGTGCCAGCAGCTTAAGTTTTGGGACAGCACCCTACGAGCAGTACTTC,CASSLSFGTAPYEQYF
TRBJ2-3,TRBV20-1,-,-,TGCAGTGCCACCCGGGGCGGGACCACAGATACGCAGTATTTT,CSATRGGTTDTQYF
TRBJ2-1,TRBV19,TRBD2,-,TGTGCCACTAGACTAGCGAACAATGAGCAGTTCTTC,CATRLANNEQFF
TRBJ2-7,TRBV30,-,-,TGTGCCTGGACCCCACGGGCGGGGAGGCCCCATGGGTACGAGCAGTACTTC,CAWTPRAGRPHGYEQYF
TRBJ1-3,TRBV5-4,-,-,TGTGCCAGCAGCTTGGCCGGCAGGTACCCGGACACCATATATTTT,CASSLAGRYPDTIYF
TRBJ2-7,TRBV6-5,-,-,TGTGCCAGCAGTTGGTCTGAACGGTACGAGCAGTACTTC,CASSWSERYEQYF
TRBJ2-7,TRBV28,-,many,TGTGCCAGCAGTTTATCCATGGCTGGGCAGCTGTACTTC,CASSLSMAGQLYF
TRBJ2-1,TRBV5-1,TRBD2,many,TGCGCCAGCAGCTTGGAAAATAGCGGGGTCGATGAGCAGTTCTTC,CASSLENSGVDEQFF
TRBJ1-4,TRBV12-3/TRBV12-4,-,-,TGTGCCAGCACCTGGGGGGGATATAATGAAAAACTGTTTTTT,CASTWGGYNEKLFF
TRBJ2-3,TRBV7-9,TRBD1,many,TGTGCCAGCAGCGAACAGGGGGTTGCAGATACGCAGTATTTT,CASSEQGVADTQYF
TRBJ2-3,TRBV2,-,many,TGTGCCAGCAGTGAGACCCCCCTTTCCGCAGATACGCAGTATTTT,CASSETPLSADTQYF
TRBJ2-1,TRBV9,TRBD2,few,TGTGCCAGCAGCGTAGGTATCCAGCGGGAGGACAATGAGCAGTTCTTC,CASSVGIQREDNEQFF
TRBJ1-1,TRBV7-8,-,many,TGTGCCAGCAGCACGGACGGGAACACTGAAGCTTTCTTT,CASSTDGNTEAFF
TRBJ1-2,TRBV5-6,-,-,TGTGCCAGCACGCCTTCGGACGGACCTAGTGGCTACACCTTC,CASTPSDGPSGYTF
TRBJ2-7,TRBV11-1,-,many,TGTGCCAGCAGCTTAGATCCGGGGGAGCAGTACTTC,CASSLDPGEQYF
TRBJ2-1,TRBV29-1,-,many,TGCAGCGTTGAAATTAGCAGGGTGTCCTACAATGAGCAGTTCTTC,CSVEISRVSYNEQFF
TRBJ2-3,TRBV27,TRBD2,-,TGTGCCAGCACCAGCGGGAGAACACGTGCGCAGTATTTT,CASTSGRTRAQYF
TRBJ2-1,TRBV6-2/TRBV6-3,TRBD2,few,TGTGCCAGCAGCCAGACTAGCGGCCTATACAATGAGCAGTTCTTC,CASSQTSGLYNEQFF
TRBJ2-7,TRBV12-3/TRBV12-4,-,many,TGTGCCAGCAGTTTCGGGAGCGTCTACGAGCAGTACTTC,CASSFGSVYEQYF
TRBJ1-1,TRBV5-1,-,many,TGCGCCAGCAGGAGGGCAGGGGTGAACACTGAAGCTTTCTTT,CASRRAGVNTEAFF
TRBJ2-3,TRBV20-1,TRBD2,many,TGCAGTGCTTCACTAGCGGGAGATGCGGCAGATACGCAGTATTTT,CSASLAGDAADTQYF
TRBJ1-1,TRBV2,TRBD1,many,TGTGCCAGCGGGACAGAACCGAACACTGAAGCTTTCTTT,CASGTEPNTEAFF
TRBJ2-3,TRBV9,-,-,TGTGCCAGCAGCGTAGAAAGATCAGTAACAGATGCGCAGTATTTT,CASSVERSVTDAQYF
TRBJ2-1,TRBV10-1,-,few,TGCGCCAGCAGTGGAACATCTGGGCCCCGCTCCTACAATGAGCAGTTCTTC,CASSGTSGPRSYNEQFF
TRBJ2-1,TRBV7-3,TRBD2,many,TGTGCCAGCACCCCGGAGGCTAGCGGCTACAATGAGCAGTTCTTC,CASTPEASGYNEQFF
TRBJ1-1,TRBV6-1,TRBD1,-,TGTGCCAGCGCAACCCTACAGGGGCCCACTGAAGCTTTCTTT,CASATLQGPTEAFF
TRBJ2-3,TRBV6-2/TRBV6-3,-,few,TGTGCCAGCAGTGGACTTCGTCTGGGGTTCACAGGTACGCAGTATTTT,CASSGLRLGFTGTQYF
TRBJ2-3,TRBV5-1,-,few,TGCGCCAGCAGCTTGTTTGGGCAGGGCACAGATACGCAGTATTTT,CASSLFGQGTDTQYF
TRBJ2-3,TRBV19,-,many,TGTGCCAGTAGTATGGGAAGCGGGCGCACTAGCACAGATACGCAGTATTTT,CASSMGSGRTSTDTQYF
TRBJ1-4,TRBV5-1,TRBD1,-,TGCGCCAGCAGCACGAAGACAGGGGGCGAGGTTGATGAAAAACTGTTTTTT,CASSTKTGGEVDEKLFF
TRBJ2-1,TRBV6-1,TRBD1,many,TGTGCCAGCAAAACACAGGGGATATCCTACAATGAGCAGTTCTTC,CASKTQGISYNEQFF
TRBJ2-6,TRBV11-1,-,few,TGTGCCAGCAGCCCTCGGACAGACTCTGGGGCCAACGTCCTGACTTTC,CASSPRTDSGANVLTF
TRBJ2-5,TRBV6-1,TRBD2,few,TGTGCCAGCCGTCAGGATAGCGGGAGTGGAGAGACCCAGTACTTC,CASRQDSGSGETQYF
TRBJ2-3,TRBV9,-,-,TGTGCCAGCAGCGTAGTGGGGACACGCGGGGATACGCAGTATTTT,CASSVVGTRGDTQYF
TRBJ2-7,TRBV4-2,-,few,TGTGCCAGCAGCCAAGACGCGGACGGTACCTACGAGCAGTACTTC,CASSQDADGTYEQYF
TRBJ2-7,TRBV12-3/TRBV12-4,-,few,TGTGCCAGCAGCGTAGATAACAGGGACTACGAGCAGTACTTC,CASSVDNRDYEQYF
TRBJ2-7,TRBV5-5,TRBD1,many,TGTGCCAGCAGCCGGACAGGGTCGGGCAACTACGAGCAGTACTTC,CASSRTGSGNYEQYF
TRBJ2-7,TRBV27,TRBD2,few,TGTGCCAGCAGTGAAAGCGGGAATTTTTACGAGCAGTACTTC,CASSESGNFYEQYF
TRBJ2-2,TRBV6-4,TRBD2,-,TGTGCCAGCAGTGACGTAGCGGGAGGGACCGGGGAGCTGTTTTTT,CASSDVAGGTGELFF
TRBJ1-5,TRBV2,-,many,TGTGCCAGCAGTGCCTTCCGTCAGGGCAATCAGCCCCAGCATTTT,CASSAFRQGNQPQHF
TRBJ1-4,TRBV12-3/TRBV12-4,-,many,TGTGCCAGCAGAGACAGGAATGAAAAACTGTTTTTT,CASRDRNEKLFF
TRBJ1-1,TRBV7-9,TRBD1,few,TGTGCCAGCAGCCAAAGACAGGGGAGAGCTTTCTTT,CASSQRQGRAFF
TRBJ2-1,TRBV7-9,TRBD2,-,TGTGCCAGCAGCTTAACCTCCCGGCCTAGCGGGAGGGCTGCCTCCTACAATGAGCAGTTCTTC,CASSLTSRPSGRAASYNEQFF
TRBJ2-7,TRBV2,-,many,TGTGCCAGCAGTGAACTCTCGCGGGCCTACGAGCAGTACTTC,CASSELSRAYEQYF